Presented here are 9 T cell receptor beta chains from one specimen sequenced in a study of T-cell memory formation after mild COVID-19. TCRdb re-called the 5' RACE reads with MiXCR, one entry per CDR3 protein. The data hold 500,000 to 650,000 distinct CDR3 sequences, with roughly 22% observed a single time. Sequences were obtained from PBMCs or a T cell subset sorted from them (not recorded which). The receptor source for this set is an adult woman who had mild COVID-19 (a few samples of this study predate the infection). Cell type and time point are not known.

The chain recombines TRBV18 with TRBJ2-4; D not certain. The CDR3 spans 18 residues. The V gene lost 3 bases and the J gene lost 1 base, with 19 bases spanning the gap. CDR1 KGHSH and CDR2 LQKENI come from the germline V gene. The CDR3 region is CASSPTKEPRNAKNIQYF. The CDR3 coding sequence is TGTGCCAGCTCACCGACCAAAGAACCTCGGAATGCCAAAAACATTCAGTACTTC.

The CDR3 DNA follows: TGTGCCAGCAGCCCGTACCCTGGGGACACCGGGGAGCTGTTTTTT. Translation: CASSPYPGDTGELFF. This chain joins TRBV7-6 and TRBJ2-2; no reliable D call. Germline loops: CDR1 SGHVS, CDR2 FNYEAQ. This CDR3 has 15 residues. Trimming cost V 5 bases and J 3 bases, with 13 bases left between them.

J is TRBJ2-7 and V is TRBV4-3; unclear D gene. Trimming cost V 0 bases and J 3 bases, with 6 bases left between them. CDR1 is LGHNA and CDR2 is YSLEER in the germline V gene. There are 13 residues in the CDR3. For the CDR3, the DNA is TGCGCCAGCAGCCAAGACTATTACTACGAGCAGTACTTC. Translated, it gives CASSQDYYYEQYF.

This clonotype was observed a handful of times. The chain uses TRBV24-1 and TRBJ2-2; possible D gene TRBD1, 6 bases. V lost 1 base, J lost 4 bases, and 12 bases lay in between. Per the germline V gene, CDR1 is KGHDR and CDR2 is SFDVKD. This CDR3 has 16 residues. The CDR3 loop reads CATSDLGQSSTGELFF. The DNA of the CDR3 is TGTGCCACCAGTGATTTAGGACAGTCCTCCACCGGGGAGCTGTTTTTT.

This clonotype was observed a handful of times. The chain combines TRBV18 with TRBJ1-1; D not certain. With 0 bases removed from V and 1 base from J, the gap between germline ends came to 6 bases. The length of the CDR3 is 14 residues. Germline V gives CDR1 KGHSH, CDR2 LQKENI. CDR3 amino acids: CASSPPTQNTEAFF. The CDR3 nucleotides read TGTGCCAGCTCACCACCCACCCAGAACACTGAAGCTTTCTTT.

The gene calls are TRBV7-9 and TRBJ2-1; 14 bases fit TRBD2. The CDR3 sequence is 18 residues long. Trimming removed 0 bases from V and 5 bases from J; junction bases left unmatched: 6. Germline lookup yields CDR1 SEHNR and CDR2 FQNEAQ (reference sequence). The CDR3 spells CASSLAPGLAGENNEQFF. The CDR3 DNA reads TGTGCCAGCAGCTTAGCTCCGGGACTAGCGGGAGAAAACAATGAGCAGTTCTTC.

Only a few counts were recorded for this clonotype. The rearrangement uses TRBV29-1 and TRBJ2-1; 7 bases line up with TRBD1. The CDR3 length is 15 residues. Trimming at V came to 3 bases and at J to 0 bases, leaving 5 bases not matched to a gene. Germline V CDR1 and CDR2: SQVTM, ANQGSEA. Written as DNA, the CDR3 is TGCAGCGTTGACGAGACAGGGCTCTCCTACAATGAGCAGTTCTTC. Encoded protein: CSVDETGLSYNEQFF.

The CDR3, as DNA: TGTGCCACCAGCAGTATGATGGGACAGGCGATTTCACCCCTCCACTTT. The encoded protein is CATSSMMGQAISPLHF. The gene calls are TRBV15 and TRBJ1-6; TRBD1 matches 8 bases. The V and J ends lost 3 bases and 9 bases, in that order; junction bases with no gene match: 10. CDR3 length: 16 residues. Germline loops: CDR1 LNHNV, CDR2 YYDKDF (reference sequence). The full variable domain, completed using reference TRBV15 and TRBJ1-6, is DAMVIQNPRYQVTQFGKPVTLSCSQTLNHNVMYWYQQKSSQAPKLLFHYYDKDFNNEADTPDNFQSRRPNTSFCFLDIRSPGLGDTAMYLCATSSMMGQAISPLHFGNGTRLTVT.

This clonotype was detected ten times or more. CDR3 bases: TGTGCCAGCAGAAGGACTACGATAGATACGCAGTATTTT. Encoded protein: CASRRTTIDTQYF. This chain links TRBV12-3 or TRBV12-4 with TRBJ2-3; D possibly corresponds to TRBD2 (6 bases). V was pared by 6 bases and J by 5 bases, with 12 bases between. CDR3 length: 13 residues.